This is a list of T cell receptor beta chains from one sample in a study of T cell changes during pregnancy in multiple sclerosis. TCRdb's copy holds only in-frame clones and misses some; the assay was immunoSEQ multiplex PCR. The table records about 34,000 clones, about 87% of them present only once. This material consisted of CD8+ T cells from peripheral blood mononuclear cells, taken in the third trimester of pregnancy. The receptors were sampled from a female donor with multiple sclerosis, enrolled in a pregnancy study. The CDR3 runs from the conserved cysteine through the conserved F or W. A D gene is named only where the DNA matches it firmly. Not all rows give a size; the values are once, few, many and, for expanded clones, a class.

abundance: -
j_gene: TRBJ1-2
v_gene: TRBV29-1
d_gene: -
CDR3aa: CSVVARLSNYGYTF
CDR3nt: TGCAGCGTTGTAGCCCGGTTATCTAACTATGGCTACACCTTC

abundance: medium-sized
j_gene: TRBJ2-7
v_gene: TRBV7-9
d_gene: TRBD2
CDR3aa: CASSSASGGRAYEQYF
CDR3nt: TGTGCCAGCAGCTCAGCTAGCGGGGGGAGGGCCTACGAGCAGTACTTC

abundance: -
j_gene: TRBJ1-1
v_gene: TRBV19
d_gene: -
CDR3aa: CASSRWAGQNTEAFF
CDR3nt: TGTGCCAGTAGCAGATGGGCGGGTCAAAACACTGAAGCTTTCTTT

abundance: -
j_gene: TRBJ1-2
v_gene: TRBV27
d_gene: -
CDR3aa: CASVGLGAGYTF
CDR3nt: TGTGCCAGCGTCGGGTTAGGGGCTGGCTACACCTTC

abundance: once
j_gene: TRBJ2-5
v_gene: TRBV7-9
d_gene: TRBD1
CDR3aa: CASSLGDSYQETQYF
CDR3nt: TGTGCCAGCAGCTTAGGGGACAGCTACCAAGAGACCCAGTACTTC

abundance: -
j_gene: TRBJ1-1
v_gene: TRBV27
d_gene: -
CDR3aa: CASSSSGDTEAFF
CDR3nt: TGTGCCAGCAGTTCCTCAGGGGACACTGAAGCTTTCTTT

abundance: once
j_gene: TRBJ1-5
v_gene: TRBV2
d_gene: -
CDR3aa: CASVGQDNQPQHF
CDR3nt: TGTGCCAGCGTGGGGCAGGACAATCAGCCCCAGCATTTT

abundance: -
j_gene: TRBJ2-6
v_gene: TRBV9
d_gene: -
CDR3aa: CASSVHSGANVLTF
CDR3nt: TGTGCCAGCAGCGTACACTCTGGGGCCAACGTCCTGACTTTC

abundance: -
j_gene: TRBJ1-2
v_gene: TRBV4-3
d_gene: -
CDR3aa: CASSQEAGDGYTF
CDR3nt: TGCGCCAGCAGCCAAGAAGCCGGGGATGGCTACACCTTC

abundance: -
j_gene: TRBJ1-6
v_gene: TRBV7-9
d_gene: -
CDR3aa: CASSPPPRNSYNSPLHF
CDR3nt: TGTGCCAGCAGCCCTCCCCCCAGAAACTCCTATAATTCACCCCTCCACTTT

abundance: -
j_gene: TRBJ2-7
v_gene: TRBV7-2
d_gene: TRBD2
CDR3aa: CASSSGGAGGPYEQYF
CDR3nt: TGTGCCAGCAGTTCCGGAGGGGCGGGGGGCCCCTACGAGCAGTACTTC

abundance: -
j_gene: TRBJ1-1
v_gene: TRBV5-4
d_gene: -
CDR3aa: CASSPGNTEAFF
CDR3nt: TGTGCCAGCAGCCCGGGGAACACTGAAGCTTTCTTT

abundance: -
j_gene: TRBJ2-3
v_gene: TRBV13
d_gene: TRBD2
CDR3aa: CASSSGLAGGGSTDTQYF
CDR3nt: TGTGCCAGCAGCTCGGGACTAGCGGGGGGGGGTAGCACAGATACGCAGTATTTT

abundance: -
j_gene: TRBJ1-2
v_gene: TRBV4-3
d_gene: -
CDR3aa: CASSQGGVANYGYTF
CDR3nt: TGCGCCAGCAGCCAAGGAGGAGTGGCTAACTATGGCTACACCTTT

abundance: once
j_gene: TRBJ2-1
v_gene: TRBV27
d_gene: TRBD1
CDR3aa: CASRTGATNEQFF
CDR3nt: TGTGCCAGCCGGACAGGGGCCACCAATGAGCAGTTCTTC

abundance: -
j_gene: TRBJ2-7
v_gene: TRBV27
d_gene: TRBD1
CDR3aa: CASSQYSGGDEQYF
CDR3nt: TGTGCCAGCAGCCAATACTCAGGGGGCGACGAGCAGTACTTC

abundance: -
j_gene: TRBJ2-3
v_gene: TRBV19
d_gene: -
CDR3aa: CASSIAQGHSTDTQYF
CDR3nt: TGTGCCAGTAGTATAGCGCAGGGTCATAGCACAGATACGCAGTATTTT

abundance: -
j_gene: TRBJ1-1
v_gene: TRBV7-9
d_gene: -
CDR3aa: CASTHWKATEAFF
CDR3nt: TGTGCCAGCACCCACTGGAAAGCGACTGAAGCTTTCTTT

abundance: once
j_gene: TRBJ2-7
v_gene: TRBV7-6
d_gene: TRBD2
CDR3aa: CASSLGSGLGYEQYF
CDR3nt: TGTGCCAGCAGCTTAGGCTCCGGACTAGGCTACGAGCAGTACTTC

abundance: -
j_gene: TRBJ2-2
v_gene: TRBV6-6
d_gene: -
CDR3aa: CASSYSTGSNTGELFF
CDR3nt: TGTGCCAGCAGTTACTCAACAGGGTCGAACACCGGGGAGCTGTTTTTT

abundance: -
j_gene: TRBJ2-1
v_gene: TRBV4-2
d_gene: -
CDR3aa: CASSLLAGEQFF
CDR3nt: TGTGCCAGCAGCCTATTAGCCGGTGAGCAGTTCTTC

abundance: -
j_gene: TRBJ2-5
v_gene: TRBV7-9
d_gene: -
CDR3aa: CASSLPDFNAETQYF
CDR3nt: TGTGCCAGCAGCTTACCGGACTTCAATGCGGAGACCCAGTACTTC

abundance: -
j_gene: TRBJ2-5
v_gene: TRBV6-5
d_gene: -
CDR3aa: CASTLTGGGGTQYF
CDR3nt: TGTGCCAGCACCCTTACAGGGGGGGGCGGGACCCAGTACTTC

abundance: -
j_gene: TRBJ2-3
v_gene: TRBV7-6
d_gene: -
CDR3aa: CASSLGTNTDTQYF
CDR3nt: TGTGCCAGCAGCTTAGGGACTAACACAGATACGCAGTATTTT

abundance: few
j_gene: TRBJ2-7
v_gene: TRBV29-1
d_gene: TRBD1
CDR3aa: CSVVGGTAAFEQYF
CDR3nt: TGCAGCGTTGTGGGTGGGACAGCGGCTTTCGAGCAGTACTTC

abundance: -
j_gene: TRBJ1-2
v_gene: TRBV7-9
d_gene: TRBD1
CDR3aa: CASSLGQGGNYGYTF
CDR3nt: TGTGCCAGCAGCTTAGGACAGGGGGGTAACTATGGCTACACCTTC

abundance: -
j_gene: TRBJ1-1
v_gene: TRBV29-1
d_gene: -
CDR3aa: CSVPGNTEAFF
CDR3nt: TGCAGCGTTCCCGGGAACACTGAAGCTTTCTTT

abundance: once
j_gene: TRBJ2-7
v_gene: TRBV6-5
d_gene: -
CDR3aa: CASRTIEASGEQYF
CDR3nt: TGTGCCAGCAGGACCATCGAGGCAAGCGGGGAGCAGTACTTC

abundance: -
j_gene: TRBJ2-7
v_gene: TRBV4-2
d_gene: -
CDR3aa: CASSQDRADYEQYF
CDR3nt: TGTGCCAGCAGCCAAGACAGGGCAGACTACGAGCAGTACTTC

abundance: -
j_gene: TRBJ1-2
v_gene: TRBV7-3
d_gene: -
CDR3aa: CASSPTHGGVYGYTF
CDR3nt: TGTGCCAGCAGCCCCACACACGGGGGGGTCTATGGCTACACCTTC

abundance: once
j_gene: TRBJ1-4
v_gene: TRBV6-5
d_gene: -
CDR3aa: CASTRGSSSEKLFF
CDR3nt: TGTGCCAGCACCAGGGGCTCTTCTAGTGAAAAACTGTTTTTT

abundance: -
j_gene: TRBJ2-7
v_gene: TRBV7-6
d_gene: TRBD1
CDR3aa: CASSPRGTGRSSYEQYF
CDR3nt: TGTGCCAGCAGCCCCCGGGGGACAGGGCGAAGCTCCTACGAGCAGTACTTC

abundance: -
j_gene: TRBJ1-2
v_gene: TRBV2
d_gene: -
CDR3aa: CASTEIGGVAYGYTF
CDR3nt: TGTGCCAGCACCGAAATCGGAGGGGTCGCCTATGGCTACACCTTC

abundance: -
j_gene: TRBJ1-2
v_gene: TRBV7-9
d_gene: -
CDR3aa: CASSLSFRGSGYGYTF
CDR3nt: TGTGCCAGCAGCCTAAGCTTCAGGGGAAGTGGCTATGGCTACACCTTC

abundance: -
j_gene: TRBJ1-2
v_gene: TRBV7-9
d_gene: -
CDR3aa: CASSLGQAPPGYTF
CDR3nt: TGTGCCAGCAGCTTAGGACAGGCTCCACCGGGGTACACCTTC

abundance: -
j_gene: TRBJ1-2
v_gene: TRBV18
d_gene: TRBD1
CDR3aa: CASSPPTGGVGYTF
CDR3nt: TGTGCCAGCTCACCACCGACAGGGGGCGTTGGCTACACCTTC